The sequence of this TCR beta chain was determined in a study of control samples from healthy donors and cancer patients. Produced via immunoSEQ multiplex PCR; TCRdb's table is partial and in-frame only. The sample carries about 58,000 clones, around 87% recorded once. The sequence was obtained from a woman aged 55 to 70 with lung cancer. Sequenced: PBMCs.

The CDR3 region has the DNA TGTGCCAGCAGGATTCTGGTAGAGGAGACCCAGTACTTC. It codes for CASRILVEETQYF. The V call is TRBV28, the J call TRBJ2-5; D call uncertain. Germline V gives CDR1 MDHEN, CDR2 SYDVKM. V lost 6 bases, J lost 5 bases, and 13 bases lay in between. The CDR3 has 13 amino acids.